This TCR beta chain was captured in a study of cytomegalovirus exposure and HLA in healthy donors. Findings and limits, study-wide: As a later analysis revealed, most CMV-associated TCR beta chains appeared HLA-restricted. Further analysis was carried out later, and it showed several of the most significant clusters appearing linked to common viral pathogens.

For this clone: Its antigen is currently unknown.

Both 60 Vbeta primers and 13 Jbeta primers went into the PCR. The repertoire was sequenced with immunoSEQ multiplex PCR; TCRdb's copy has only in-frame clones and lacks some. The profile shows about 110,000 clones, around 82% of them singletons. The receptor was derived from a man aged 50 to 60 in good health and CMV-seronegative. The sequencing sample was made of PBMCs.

CDR3 amino acids: CSVAVLNPGNTIYF. The CDR3 bases are TGCAGCGTGGCTGTCCTCAACCCTGGAAACACCATATATTTT. This chain uses TRBV29-1 with TRBJ1-3, with unresolved D. Germline CDR1 is SQVTM and CDR2 is ANQGSEA. Trimming pared 6 bases from V and 2 bases from J, leaving 14 bases between. The CDR3 is 14 amino acids.